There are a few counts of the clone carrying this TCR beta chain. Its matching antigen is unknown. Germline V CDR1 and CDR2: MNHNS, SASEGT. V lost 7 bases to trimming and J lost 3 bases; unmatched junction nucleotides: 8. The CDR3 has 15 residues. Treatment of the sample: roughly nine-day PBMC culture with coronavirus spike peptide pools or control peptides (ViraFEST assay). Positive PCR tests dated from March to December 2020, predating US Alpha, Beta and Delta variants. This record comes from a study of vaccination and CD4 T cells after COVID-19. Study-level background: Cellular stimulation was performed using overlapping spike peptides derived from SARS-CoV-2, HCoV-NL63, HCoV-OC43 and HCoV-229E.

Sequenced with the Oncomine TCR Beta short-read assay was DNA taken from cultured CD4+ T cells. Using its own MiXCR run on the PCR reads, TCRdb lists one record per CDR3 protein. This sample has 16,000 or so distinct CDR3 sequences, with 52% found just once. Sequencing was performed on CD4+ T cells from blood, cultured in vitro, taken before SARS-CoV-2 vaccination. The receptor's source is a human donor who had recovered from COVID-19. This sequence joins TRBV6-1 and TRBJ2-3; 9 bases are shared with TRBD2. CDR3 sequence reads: CASTLSGSVTDTQYF. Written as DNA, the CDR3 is TGTGCCAGCACCCTTAGCGGGAGTGTAACAGATACGCAGTATTTT.